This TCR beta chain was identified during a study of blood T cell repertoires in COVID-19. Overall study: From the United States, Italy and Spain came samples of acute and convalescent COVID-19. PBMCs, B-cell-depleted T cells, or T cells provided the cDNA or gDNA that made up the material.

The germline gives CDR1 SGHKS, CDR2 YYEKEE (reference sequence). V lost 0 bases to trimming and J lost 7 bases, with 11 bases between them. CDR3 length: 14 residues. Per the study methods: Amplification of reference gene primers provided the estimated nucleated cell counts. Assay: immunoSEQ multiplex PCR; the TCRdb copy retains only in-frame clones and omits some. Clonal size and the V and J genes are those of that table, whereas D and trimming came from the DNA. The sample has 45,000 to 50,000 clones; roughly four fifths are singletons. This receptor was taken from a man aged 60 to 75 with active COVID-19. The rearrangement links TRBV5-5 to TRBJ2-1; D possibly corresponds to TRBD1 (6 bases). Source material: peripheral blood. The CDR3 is CASSLGTESNEQFF. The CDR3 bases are TGTGCCAGCAGCTTGGGGACAGAGAGTAATGAGCAGTTCTTC.